Presented here are 24 T cell receptor beta chains from one specimen sequenced in a study of cytomegalovirus exposure and HLA in healthy donors. Primers for the PCR totalled 60 Vbeta and 13 Jbeta. Assay: immunoSEQ multiplex PCR; the TCRdb copy retains only in-frame clones and omits some. The sample has 65,000 to 75,000 clones, 55% to 80% seen once; the top ten hold 2% to 2.5%. Sequencing was done on a sample of PBMCs. The receptors come from a woman aged 30 to 39 in good health and CMV-seronegative.

The V call is TRBV7-9, the J call TRBJ1-2; TRBD1 matches 7 bases. The CDR3 sequence is 17 residues long. The J segment lost 4 bases and the V segment lost 5 bases, leaving 16 bases of the junction unmatched. The germline gives CDR1 SEHNR, CDR2 FQNEAQ (reference sequence). The CDR3 bases are TGTGCCAGCAGCCTAAGCCCCGGGACAGCGGTTTTCTATGGCTACACCTTC. Its translation: CASSLSPGTAVFYGYTF. Looking up the rest from reference TRBV7-9 and TRBJ1-2 gives the full variable domain: DTGVSQNPRHKITKRGQNVTFRCDPISEHNRLYWYRQTLGQGPEFLTYFQNEAQLEKSRLLSDRFSAERPKGSFSTLEIQRTEQGDSAMYLCASSLSPGTAVFYGYTFGSGTRLTVV.

The CDR3 region has the DNA TGTGCCAGCAGGCCTCCCTCAGTCCGCACGAACACTGAAGCTTTCTTT. It is translated as CASRPPSVRTNTEAFF. This chain links TRBV28 with TRBJ1-1; no firm D call. The CDR3 has 16 amino acids. The germline V gene has CDR1 MDHEN and CDR2 SYDVKM. Trimming took off 6 bases at V and 1 base at J, with 18 bases between the two ends.

The chain couples TRBV4-3 to TRBJ2-1; D is perhaps TRBD2 (5 bases). CDR1 and CDR2 (germline): LGHNA, YSLEER. This CDR3 has 13 residues. Trimming cost V 0 bases and J 10 bases, with 10 bases left between them. The CDR3 reads CASSQEGWEEQFF. The CDR3 coding sequence is TGCGCCAGCAGCCAAGAAGGCTGGGAGGAGCAGTTCTTC.

Here the CDR3 reads CASSFSGSSGNTIYF. The CDR3 DNA sequence: TGTGCCAGCAGTTTTTCGGGGAGCTCTGGAAACACCATATATTTT. This chain uses TRBV27 with TRBJ1-3; D is uncertain. This CDR3 is 15 amino acids long. Germline CDR1 MNHEY, CDR2 SMNVEV (reference sequence). The V end was cut by 3 bases, the J end by 0 bases, with 9 bases between.

The V gene is TRBV6-1, the J gene TRBJ1-6; TRBD1 aligns across 8 bases. Trimming removed 6 bases from V and 4 bases from J; junction bases left unmatched: 5. There are 15 residues in the CDR3. The germline V gene has CDR1 MNHNS and CDR2 SASEGT. Here the CDR3 reads CASRGQGFYNSPLHF. The DNA of the CDR3 is TGTGCCAGCAGAGGACAGGGATTTTATAATTCACCCCTCCACTTT.

The rearrangement joins TRBV7-9 to TRBJ2-7; TRBD1 might be the D (5 bases). This CDR3 spans 14 amino acids. CDR1 and CDR2 (germline): SEHNR, FQNEAQ (reference sequence). Trimming took off 6 bases at V and 5 bases at J, with 17 bases between the two ends. CDR3 DNA sequence: TGTGCCAGCAGGAGAGGCGAAAAGGGGCACGAGCAGTACTTC. Translation: CASRRGEKGHEQYF. Full variable domain (remainder filled in from reference TRBV7-9 and TRBJ2-7): DTGVSQNPRHKITKRGQNVTFRCDPISEHNRLYWYRQTLGQGPEFLTYFQNEAQLEKSRLLSDRFSAERPKGSFSTLEIQRTEQGDSAMYLCASRRGEKGHEQYFGPGTRLTVT.

The CDR3: CASSYQAGTSGGAFAYF. CDR3 DNA sequence: TGTGCCAGCAGCTATCAGGCAGGGACTAGCGGGGGAGCCTTCGCGTACTTC. The chain uses TRBV7-9 and TRBJ2-7; 14 nucleotides agree with TRBD2. Germline CDR1 reads SEHNR; CDR2 reads FQNEAQ (reference sequence). The length of the CDR3 is 17 residues. J gave up 12 bases and V 4 bases, and 17 bases lay outside the gene matches. Full variable domain (rest looked up from reference TRBV7-9 and TRBJ2-7): DTGVSQNPRHKITKRGQNVTFRCDPISEHNRLYWYRQTLGQGPEFLTYFQNEAQLEKSRLLSDRFSAERPKGSFSTLEIQRTEQGDSAMYLCASSYQAGTSGGAFAYFGPGTRLTVT.

This clone was recorded a few times. The chain is built from TRBV19 and TRBJ1-4; D possibly corresponds to TRBD1 (6 bases). Germline CDR1 reads LNHDA; CDR2 reads SQIVND (reference sequence). V was cut by 6 bases and J by 4 bases, with 18 bases left in between. CDR3 length: 16 residues. The CDR3 loop reads CASSDPGGPRNEKLFF. CDR3 coding DNA: TGTGCCAGTAGCGACCCGGGGGGGCCCCGTAATGAAAAACTGTTTTTT.

The CDR3 DNA follows: TGCGCCAGCAGGGTCGGTAGCGGGGGGGCCGCAGATACGCAGTATTTT. As protein: CASRVGSGGAADTQYF. This chain joins TRBV5-1 and TRBJ2-3; the match to TRBD2 covers 11 bases. The V gene's germline CDR1 is SGHRS and CDR2 YFSETQ. Trimming took 5 bases from V and 4 from J; bases not matched to a gene: 9. This CDR3 spans 16 amino acids.

The V call is TRBV18, the J call TRBJ2-7, with no clear D. The CDR3 loop spans 14 amino acids. Germline V CDR1 and CDR2: KGHSH, LQKENI. V was cut by 0 bases and J by 0 bases, with 6 bases left in between. CDR3 sequence reads: CASSPPSVSYEQYF. DNA of the CDR3: TGTGCCAGCTCACCACCGTCGGTCTCCTACGAGCAGTACTTC.

The gene calls are TRBV19 and TRBJ2-3, with 12 bases identical to TRBD2. This CDR3 is built from 19 residues. The V gene end was trimmed by 1 base and the J gene end by 3 bases; junction bases not matched to a gene: 11. Germline loops: CDR1 LNHDA, CDR2 SQIVND (reference sequence). The CDR3: CASSIGRASGGAGTDTQYF. CDR3 DNA sequence: TGTGCCAGTAGTATAGGAAGGGCTAGCGGGGGGGCCGGGACAGATACGCAGTATTTT.

J is TRBJ1-2 and V is TRBV7-8; 8 bases agree with TRBD1. The junction had 10 bases not matched to a gene; V was cut back by 5 bases and J by 8 bases. This CDR3 comprises 14 residues. Germline CDR1 and CDR2: SGHVS and FQNEAQ. CDR3 sequence: CASSRAQGVEGYTF. CDR3 coding DNA: TGTGCCAGCAGCCGAGCACAGGGGGTCGAAGGCTACACCTTC. Combining the CDR3 with reference TRBV7-8 and TRBJ1-2 gives the whole variable domain GAGVSQSPRYKVAKRGQDVALRCDPISGHVSLFWYQQALGQGPEFLTYFQNEAQLDKSGLPSDRFFAERPEGSVSTLKIQRTQQEDSAVYLCASSRAQGVEGYTFGSGTRLTVV.

The chain combines TRBV5-1 with TRBJ2-5; 8 positions match TRBD1. The CDR3 length is 14 residues. Germline V gives CDR1 SGHRS, CDR2 YFSETQ. V shed 0 bases, J shed 4 bases, and the junction held 2 bases outside the gene matches. CDR3 residues: CASSLEQGGETQYF. Here the CDR3 DNA reads TGCGCCAGCAGCTTGGAACAGGGGGGAGAGACCCAGTACTTC.

This sequence joins TRBV15 and TRBJ2-3; 7 bases are a match to TRBD2. The CDR3 is 19 amino acids. Per the germline V gene, CDR1 is LNHNV and CDR2 is YYDKDF (reference sequence). V lost 5 bases and J lost 1; bases outside the gene matches: 18. CDR3 sequence: CATSWEGHMRGSGTDTQYF. As DNA, the CDR3 is TGTGCCACCAGCTGGGAGGGGCACATGCGGGGATCTGGCACAGATACGCAGTATTTT.

The CDR3 DNA is TGTGCCACCAGCAGGGGAGGGAGGTTTAGTAATTCACCCCTCCACTTT. Amino acid sequence: CATSRGGRFSNSPLHF. J is TRBJ1-6 and V is TRBV15, with unresolved D. This CDR3 has 16 residues. The germline CDR1 and CDR2 sequences are LNHNV and YYDKDF (reference sequence). The V end was cut by 3 bases, the J end by 6 bases, with 15 bases between. Based on the CDR3 plus reference TRBV15 and TRBJ1-6, the full variable domain is DAMVIQNPRYQVTQFGKPVTLSCSQTLNHNVMYWYQQKSSQAPKLLFHYYDKDFNNEADTPDNFQSRRPNTSFCFLDIRSPGLGDTAMYLCATSRGGRFSNSPLHFGNGTRLTVT.

The V and J genes are TRBV4-3 and TRBJ2-5; D might be TRBD2 (5 bases). The J call is in doubt because the DNA end fits TRBJ2-7 better. CDR1 and CDR2 from the germline V gene are LGHNA and YSLEER. This CDR3 region has 16 residues. CDR3 amino acids: CASSQDGVVGVNEQYF. The CDR3 DNA reads TGCGCCAGCAGCCAAGATGGCGTTGTCGGGGTGAACGAGCAGTACTTC.

As for this clone: The junction departs from germline at one end; a sequencing error may be responsible. This chain connects TRBV5-1 to TRBJ1-2; 7 bases are a match to TRBD1. Germline V gene lookup returns CDR1 SGHRS and CDR2 YFSETQ. The CDR3 covers 14 residues. The CDR3 sequence: CASSDRDSSYGYTF. CDR3 DNA: TGTGCCAGCAGCGACCGGGACAGCAGCTATGGCTACACCTTC.

The chain couples TRBV29-1 to TRBJ2-7; 7 nucleotides match TRBD1. This CDR3 has 14 amino acids. CDR1 and CDR2 from the germline V gene are SQVTM and ANQGSEA. J lost 5 bases, V lost 4 bases, and 11 bases had no gene match. In DNA, the CDR3 is TGCAGCGTTGTAACCGGGACAGCAGGAAACGAGCAGTACTTC. Translation gives CSVVTGTAGNEQYF.

The table lists this clone with a few counts. This sequence joins TRBV4-3 and TRBJ1-1; D gene ambiguous. Germline CDR1 reads LGHNA; CDR2 reads YSLEER. The CDR3 sequence is 13 residues long. V lost 0 bases and J 5 bases, leaving 7 bases between the germline ends. CDR3 sequence: CASSQDWTTEAFF. CDR3 in DNA: TGCGCCAGCAGCCAAGATTGGACTACTGAAGCTTTCTTT.

The chain couples TRBV2 to TRBJ1-1; 8 positions agree with TRBD1. CDR1 is SNHLY and CDR2 is FYNNEI in the germline V gene. The junction had 3 bases not matched to a gene; V was cut back by 7 bases and J by 2 bases. This CDR3 spans 13 amino acids. In DNA, the CDR3 is TGTGCCAGCAAAGGACAGGGAAACACTGAAGCTTTCTTT. As protein: CASKGQGNTEAFF.

This sequence joins TRBV7-2 and TRBJ2-1; the D gene is possibly TRBD2 (6 bases). The CDR3 has 14 residues. Germline V lookup: CDR1 SGHTA, CDR2 FQGNSA. The germline V and J ends were trimmed by 10 bases and 8 bases, with 21 bases remaining between them. The CDR3 DNA reads TGTGCCACTGCAGCGGACTCCTCGGGGGATGAGCAGTTCTTC. It is translated as CATAADSSGDEQFF.

The V gene is TRBV7-8, the J gene TRBJ2-1, with D maybe TRBD1 (6 bases). This CDR3 has 15 amino acids. V dropped 5 bases and J dropped 4 bases, with 15 bases sitting between them. The germline CDR1 and CDR2 sequences are SGHVS and FQNEAQ. The CDR3 DNA reads TGTGCCAGCAGCGGGGATTGGGGGCCTTACAATGAGCAGTTCTTC. Protein: CASSGDWGPYNEQFF. The complete variable domain, with remaining parts taken from reference TRBV7-8 and TRBJ2-1, reads GAGVSQSPRYKVAKRGQDVALRCDPISGHVSLFWYQQALGQGPEFLTYFQNEAQLDKSGLPSDRFFAERPEGSVSTLKIQRTQQEDSAVYLCASSGDWGPYNEQFFGPGTRLTVL.

The chain is built from TRBV6-6 and TRBJ1-2; 11 positions agree with TRBD1. The germline CDR1 and CDR2 sequences are MNHNY and SVGAGI (reference sequence). Trimming cost V 0 bases and J 4 bases; bases outside gene matches: 1. The CDR3 runs 15 residues. The CDR3 DNA reads as TGTGCCAGCAGTTACTCGGGGACAGGGGGCTATGGCTACACCTTC. Amino acids: CASSYSGTGGYGYTF.

This chain connects TRBV10-3 to TRBJ2-3; 8 bases are a match to TRBD1. V lost 5 bases, J lost 0 bases, and 4 bases stayed unmatched. The CDR3 runs to 15 residues. CDR1 ENHRY and CDR2 SYGVKD come from the germline V gene. The CDR3 spells CAISTGTGSTDTQYF. The CDR3 bases are TGTGCCATCAGTACTGGGACAGGAAGCACAGATACGCAGTATTTT.